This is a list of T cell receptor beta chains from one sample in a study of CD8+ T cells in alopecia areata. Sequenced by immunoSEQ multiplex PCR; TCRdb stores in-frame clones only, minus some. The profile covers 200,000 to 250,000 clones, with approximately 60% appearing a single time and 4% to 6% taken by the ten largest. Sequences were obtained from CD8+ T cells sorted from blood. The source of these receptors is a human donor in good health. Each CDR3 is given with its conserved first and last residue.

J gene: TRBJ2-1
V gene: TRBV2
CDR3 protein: CASSEALDWGEQFF

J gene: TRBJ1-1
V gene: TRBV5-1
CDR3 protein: CASSSMDREAFF

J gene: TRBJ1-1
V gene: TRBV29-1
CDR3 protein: CSALVAGSGTEAFF

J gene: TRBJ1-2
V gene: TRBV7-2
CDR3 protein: CASSQGSGYTF

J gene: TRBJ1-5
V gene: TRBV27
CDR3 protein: CANSLVGTGSSNQPQHF

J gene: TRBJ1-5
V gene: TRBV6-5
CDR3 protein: CASSAGREGQPQHF

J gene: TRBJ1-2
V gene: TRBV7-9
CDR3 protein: CASRPLQVYSSCTF

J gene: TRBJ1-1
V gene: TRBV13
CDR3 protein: CASSWDRGHEAFF

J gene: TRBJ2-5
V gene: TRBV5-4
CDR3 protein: CASSWGDGWETQYF

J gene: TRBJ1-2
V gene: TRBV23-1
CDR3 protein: CASSLNGDRRYGYTF

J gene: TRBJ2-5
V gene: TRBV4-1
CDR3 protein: CASSQVLLHLRETQYF